This T cell receptor (beta chain) was sequenced in a study of shared clonotypes between healthy human individuals (dated by TCRdb to the early 2020s). Regarding the research as a whole: A few men and a couple of women, aged 18 to 49 years, made up the cohort. Different laboratories and diverse techniques were used to prepare libraries and sequence TCR repertoires, to increase sequencing depth and limit assay-specific biases. For each donor, three plates each were used for CD4 naive and CD4 memory, two plates were used for CD8 naive, and one plate was used for CD8 memory. Between about 0.94 and 8.9 billion PBMCs per donor were obtained by leukapheresis. To estimate repertoire size and how much clonotypes are shared between individuals, the study performed deep sequencing of blood TCR repertoires from five healthy adults. The investigation overall reported the following: Across a handful of donors, roughly 5.1% of naive CD4, roughly 3.4% of naive CD8, under 2.5% of memory CD4, and 0.4% to 0.45% of memory CD8 clonotypes were shared. Larger estimated clonotype richness was generally found for naive subsets than for memory subsets. Pairwise subsampling led to the expectation that sequencing depth would affect the degree of clonotype sharing among donors. The small number of donors limited the genetic and exposure-history diversity represented. Sampling was restricted to blood, and TCR repertoires in tissue are likely to differ from TCR repertoires in blood. Compared with non-shared clonotypes, the clonotypes found in all four sorted-subset donors had higher generation probabilities. Rarefaction of sorted-subset datasets indicated incomplete sequencing despite the large sequencing depth.

Comment on this clone: The specificity of this receptor is unknown. Base qualities were left out, and no much larger clone turns up one base away.

The donors were healthy, HIV-negative adults who had no recently reported acute infections or vaccinations. All donors were Caucasian adults living in Nashville, Tennessee, USA. Magnetic negative selection was used to enrich CD4+ T cells, after which naive cells were positively selected on CD45RA and the negative fraction became the memory subset. Blood was obtained by leukapheresis, after which PBMCs were separated by Ficoll-Histopaque density gradient centrifugation and cryopreserved in liquid nitrogen vapor phase. Purity and quantity of every magnetically sorted T cell population were checked by analytical flow cytometry. Each sorted fraction had its genomic DNA isolated and then quantified by UV absorbance on a Nanodrop 2000c. Using the deep immunoSEQ assay, TCR CDR3 regions were amplified from genomic DNA by multiplex PCR. Extracted genomic DNA from each cell subset was distributed evenly across all wells of several immunoSEQ 96-well plates, and each plate was treated as a replicate. For sorted subsets, each replicate PCR was loaded with 200 to 250 ng genomic DNA, equivalent to about 30,000 T cell genomes. The purified libraries were quantified using a Qubit 3.0 fluorometer, sized with a Bioanalyzer 2100, and then quantified again using the KAPA Library Quantification kit. Each immunoSEQ 96-well plate was sequenced on its own single-read 150-cycle Illumina NextSeq 550 flow cell. In the source study's methods: The immunoSEQ output contained only junctional sequences without quality scores, so filtering could not match that applied to full-length reads. To assign V/J genes and CDR3, sequences were annotated using PyIR, a Python wrapper for IgBLAST v1.9, with IMGT germline references. Reads with weak V/J assignments (E-value above 1e-6), missing CDR3, stop codons, out-of-frame junctions, or ambiguous translated residues were removed. V3J clonotypes were defined as sequences sharing an identical inferred V gene, J gene, and CDR3 amino acid sequence. To compute the percentage overlap between repertoires, the number of shared unique clonotypes was divided by the size of the smaller repertoire. Three approaches were used to assess repertoire richness: RTK rarefaction, the Chao1 estimator, and Recon v2.1 estimates of unobserved clonotypes. Generation probabilities for all TCRbeta clonotypes obtained by the gDNA method from a handful of donors were computed using OLGA. The table was pulled from immuneACCESS by TCRdb, which kept in-frame rearrangements only. Such tables lose some clones; where checked, under half of the loss comes from unresolved V genes, and the rest has no known cause. The D gene and trimming were derived from the DNA, and the V and J assignments and clone size from that table. The sample includes millions of clones, with roughly 92% observed a single time. Roughly 0.15% of the sample comes from the top ten.

For CDR1 and CDR2, the germline V gene lists SGHNT and YENEEA. Including the terminal cysteine and phenylalanine, the CDR3 comprises 18 residues. The CDR3 DNA has 54 bases and is translated from base 1. The V and J ends are trimmed by 0 bases and 1 base, leaving 15 bases between them. This clonotype originated in a man younger than 30 in good health. Input material: naive CD4+ T cells sorted from blood. Reading the label with the study, this specimen's cell subset or site is: CD45RA+ positively selected. Recombination connected TRBV11-3 to TRBJ2-2, with the D gene call left open. Read as DNA, the sequence is TGTGCCAGCAGCTTAGAGAGTCCCCTCCTTGGGAACACCGGGGAGCTGTTTTTT. Its product reads: CASSLESPLLGNTGELFF. The CDR3 plus the reference TRBV11-3 and TRBJ2-2 genes for the other parts give the full variable domain: EAGVVQSPRYKIIEKKQPVAFWCNPISGHNTLYWYLQNLGQGPELLIRYENEEAVDDSQLPKDRFSAERLKGVDSTLKIQPAELGDSAVYLCASSLESPLLGNTGELFFGEGSRLTVL.